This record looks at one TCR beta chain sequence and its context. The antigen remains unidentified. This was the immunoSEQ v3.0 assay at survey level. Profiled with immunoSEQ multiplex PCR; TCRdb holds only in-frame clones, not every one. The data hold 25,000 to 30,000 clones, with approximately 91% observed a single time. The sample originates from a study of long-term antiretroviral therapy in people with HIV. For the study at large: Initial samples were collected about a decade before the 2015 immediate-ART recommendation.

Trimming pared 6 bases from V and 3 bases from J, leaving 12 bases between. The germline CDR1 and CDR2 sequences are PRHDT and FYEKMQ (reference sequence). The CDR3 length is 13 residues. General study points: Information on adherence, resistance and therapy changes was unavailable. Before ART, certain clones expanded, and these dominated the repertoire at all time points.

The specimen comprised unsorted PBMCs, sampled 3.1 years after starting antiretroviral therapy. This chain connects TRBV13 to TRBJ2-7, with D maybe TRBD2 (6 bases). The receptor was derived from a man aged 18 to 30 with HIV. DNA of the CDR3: TGTGCCAGCAGTCCTGCCGGGGGCTACGAGCAGTACTTC. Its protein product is CASSPAGGYEQYF.